Shown below are 28 T cell receptor beta chains from a single sample sequenced in a study of low-dose radiotherapy and immunotherapy resistance in tumors. Time point: before trial treatment. Both TCRalpha and TCRbeta chains were reverse transcribed with V-gene-specific primers. The TCRs were subjected to amplification over around 18 PCR cycles employing a constant-region primer in conjunction with a V-primer adapter. In TCRdb, the reads were re-called with MiXCR into one record per CDR3 protein. The sample contains about 82,000 distinct CDR3 sequences, about 20% of which appear only once. Sequencing used PBMCs, obtained before treatment. The receptors originated from a male donor with prostate cancer.

This clonotype was detected many times. V gene TRBV5-6 combines with J gene TRBJ2-1; D ambiguous. The CDR3 has 16 amino acids. V lost 4 bases to trimming and J lost 0 bases, with 14 bases between them. Germline CDR1 reads SGHDT; CDR2 reads YYEEEE. CDR3 bases: TGTGCCAGCAGCGGGCGCGGTGTCAGCTCCTACAATGAGCAGTTCTTC. Its translation is CASSGRGVSSYNEQFF.

This clonotype came up many times. The chain links TRBV14 to TRBJ1-2; D gene ambiguous. Germline assignment: CDR1 SGHDN and CDR2 FVKESK. The CDR3 runs to 14 residues. V was cut by 0 bases and J by 2 bases, with 7 bases left in between. CDR3 nucleotides: TGTGCCAGCAGCCAAGACAACAGAAACTATGGCTACACCTTC. This codes for CASSQDNRNYGYTF.

This clonotype was counted at least ten times. The J gene is TRBJ2-5, the V gene TRBV4-3; 10 bases match TRBD2. The CDR3 loop spans 16 amino acids. Germline-derived CDR1 and CDR2 are LGHNA and YSLEER. Germline trimming cut 1 base from V and 5 bases from J; bases unmatched to any gene: 7. The CDR3 coding sequence is TGCGCCAGCAGCCAAGGGGCTAGCGGGGGATCTGAGACCCAGTACTTC. Translated, it gives CASSQGASGGSETQYF.

This clonotype was detected many times. The chain carries TRBV3-1 and TRBJ2-1; either TRBD1 or TRBD2 may supply D (7 bases each). Per germline, CDR1 LGHDT and CDR2 YNNKEL (reference sequence). There are 15 residues in the CDR3. V lost 1 base to trimming and J lost 12 bases, with 19 bases between them. CDR3 nucleotide sequence: TGTGCCAGCAGCCAAGCCCGCCTACAGGGGAGGGTGCAGTTCTTC. This translates into CASSQARLQGRVQFF.

This clonotype has at least ten counts. The chain has TRBV5-1 and TRBJ2-2; 8 nucleotides line up with TRBD1. This CDR3 is 15 amino acids long. CDR1 SGHRS and CDR2 YFSETQ come from the germline V gene. J was trimmed by 5 bases and V by 4 bases; bases with no gene match: 7. This chain's CDR3 is CASSPIRTGTGELFF. CDR3 sequence (DNA): TGCGCCAGCAGCCCTATTAGGACAGGGACCGGGGAGCTGTTTTTT.

This clonotype was observed many times. V usage is TRBV19 and J usage is TRBJ2-1; the match to TRBD2 covers 12 bases. CDR3 size: 17 residues. Germline lookup yields CDR1 LNHDA and CDR2 SQIVND (reference sequence). The V gene end was trimmed by 5 bases and the J gene end by 5 bases; junction bases not matched to a gene: 10. CDR3 coding DNA: TGTGCCAGTAGTCTGGGGCTAGCGGGAGGGTTAGACAATGAGCAGTTCTTC. Protein sequence: CASSLGLAGGLDNEQFF.

This clonotype was seen ten or more times. The J gene is TRBJ2-1, the V gene TRBV9; TRBD2 aligns across 9 bases. The V segment lost 7 bases and the J segment 6 bases; nucleotides outside the gene matches: 20. The CDR3 is 18 amino acids. CDR1 is SGDLS and CDR2 is YYNGEE in the germline V gene. CDR3 region: CASSPELAGIAMGNEQFF. The CDR3 DNA is TGTGCCAGCTCCCCTGAGCTAGCGGGGATCGCCATGGGCAATGAGCAGTTCTTC.

Concerning this clonotype: A far larger clone is a single base away, which makes a read error likely. CDR3 in DNA: TGTGCCAGCAGTACCCGGGTAACGGGAGGTCGGAATGAGCAGTTCTTC. This encodes CASSTRVTGGRNEQFF. The chain is built from TRBV26 and TRBJ2-1; the table's TRBD2 call for D was not verified on the DNA. TRBV26 has pseudogene status. The CDR3 runs to 16 residues.

The chain is built from TRBV7-2 and TRBJ1-5; 9 bases agree with TRBD1. Germline V gene lookup returns CDR1 SGHTA and CDR2 FQGNSA. V lost 5 bases to trimming and J lost 1 base; unmatched junction nucleotides: 6. This CDR3 spans 16 amino acids. The CDR3 region is CASSPDRGKSNQPQHF. CDR3 DNA: TGTGCCAGCAGCCCCGACAGGGGGAAAAGCAATCAGCCCCAGCATTTT.

CDR3 DNA sequence: TGTGCCAGCAGTCCACCGTATGGACAGGGGGGCACCGGGGAGCTGTTTTTT. Its translation: CASSPPYGQGGTGELFF. This chain links TRBV27 with TRBJ2-2; 10 positions match TRBD1. The length of the CDR3 is 17 residues. The germline CDR1 and CDR2 sequences are MNHEY and SMNVEV (reference sequence). Losses at the gene ends were 5 bases for V and 4 bases for J; bases not matched to a gene: 10.

The sample holds many counts of this clonotype. The chain combines TRBV4-2 with TRBJ2-1; D is possibly TRBD2 (5 bases). V gave up 0 bases and J gave up 0 bases, with 12 bases separating them. Germline V gene lookup returns CDR1 LGHNA and CDR2 YNFKEQ. This CDR3 is built from 17 residues. The CDR3 coding sequence is TGTGCCAGCAGCCAAGATAGAAGCGGAAGCTCCTACAATGAGCAGTTCTTC. Its translation is CASSQDRSGSSYNEQFF.

Many counts were recorded for this clonotype. The genes are TRBV28 and TRBJ2-7; 12 bases fit TRBD2. Germline values: CDR1 MDHEN, CDR2 SYDVKM. V lost 2 bases to trimming and J lost 4 bases; unmatched junction nucleotides: 3. This CDR3 has 15 amino acids. The CDR3 loop reads CASSLPGLAGYEQYF. CDR3 nucleotides: TGTGCCAGCAGTTTACCGGGACTAGCGGGTTACGAGCAGTACTTC.

Note on this clonotype: With a far larger clone one base away, a read error is the likely cause. This chain connects TRBV27 to TRBJ2-1; D not certain. The CDR3 totals 13 residues. V was shortened by 3 bases and J by 10 bases, with 13 bases between the two germline ends. The germline gives CDR1 MNHEY, CDR2 SMNVEV (reference sequence). This CDR3 is CASSFRPGYEQFF. Here the CDR3 DNA reads TGTGCCAGCAGTTTCCGGCCCGGGTACGAGCAGTTCTTC.

A few counts support this clonotype. A far larger clone lies a single base away; this is likely a read error. As DNA, the CDR3 is TGCAGTGCTAGTCGGCGGGACTTACCTTACGAGCAGTTCTTC. This encodes CSASRRDLPYEQFF. The J gene is TRBJ2-1, the V gene TRBV20-1, with a tentative D call TRBD2 (6 bases). Germline V gene lookup returns CDR1 DFQATT and CDR2 SNEGSKA (reference sequence). The germline V and J ends were trimmed by 3 bases and 10 bases, with 19 bases remaining between them. The CDR3 extends over 14 amino acids.

Ten or more counts support this clonotype. The V and J genes are TRBV29-1 and TRBJ1-4, with 7 bases fitting TRBD1. The CDR3 is 13 amino acids. V was pared by 1 base and J by 8 bases, with 4 bases of the junction left unmatched. The germline CDR1 and CDR2 sequences are SQVTM and ANQGSEA. The CDR3 region has the DNA TGCAGCGTTGAAGTAGGGGGCCCAGAAAAACTGTTTTTT. It codes for CSVEVGGPEKLFF.

This clonotype was counted ten times or more. This chain uses TRBV12-5 with TRBJ2-1; D call uncertain. This CDR3 has 13 amino acids. CDR1 is LGHNT and CDR2 is FRNRAP in the germline V gene. Trimming shortened V by 6 bases and J by 6 bases, and 12 bases separated the two germline ends. The DNA for the CDR3 is TGTGCTAGTGGAGCCAAAGGGATCAATGAGCAGTTCTTC. This sequence encodes CASGAKGINEQFF.

In the case of this clonotype: Since a far larger clone is one base different, this is likely a read error. The chain combines TRBV7-2 with TRBJ2-7, with 8 bases matching TRBD2. This CDR3 region has 15 residues. Germline V lookup: CDR1 SGHTA, CDR2 FQGNSA. CDR3 protein: CASSATGGGPYEQYF. DNA of the CDR3: TGTGCCAGCAGCGCTACGGGGGGGGGCCCCTATGAGCAGTACTTC.

V usage is TRBV20-1 and J usage is TRBJ1-1; weak D call: TRBD1 (5 bases). From germline, CDR1 is DFQATT and CDR2 SNEGSKA (reference sequence). V shed 1 base and J shed 4 bases, with 10 bases lying between them. CDR3 length: 13 amino acids. The CDR3 sequence is CSARAQGFTEAFF. The CDR3 bases are TGCAGTGCTAGAGCTCAGGGTTTCACTGAAGCTTTCTTT.

This clonotype showed up just a few times. This is likely an artifact of a read error, given a far larger clone one base away. V is TRBV1 and J is TRBJ2-7; TRBD1 is the table's D call and was not checked against the DNA. TRBV1 constitutes a pseudogene. This CDR3 has 15 amino acids. CDR3 protein: CASSQFQGVLYEQYF. CDR3 sequence (DNA): TGCGCCAGCAGCCAATTCCAGGGGGTGCTCTACGAGCAGTACTTC.

Ten or more counts support this clonotype. The chain carries TRBV5-6 and TRBJ2-2; 7 bases line up with TRBD2. This CDR3 is built from 15 residues. The trim removed 3 bases at V and 4 bases at J, leaving 6 bases unmatched. Germline CDR1 and CDR2: SGHDT and YYEEEE. CDR3 DNA: TGTGCCAGCAGCTCGAGACTAGCCCTCACCGGGGAGCTGTTTTTT. Amino acid sequence: CASSSRLALTGELFF.

This rearrangement joins TRBV7-8 to TRBJ2-1, with TRBD1 as a possible D gene (5 bases). Trimming removed 5 bases at V and 3 bases at J, with 17 bases between. Germline CDR1 and CDR2: SGHVS and FQNEAQ. CDR3 size: 16 residues. In DNA, the CDR3 is TGTGCCAGCAGCACTCATGCACCGCAGGGCTACAATGAGCAGTTCTTC. This encodes CASSTHAPQGYNEQFF.

This clonotype was seen at least ten times. The chain links TRBV24-1 to TRBJ2-5; D remains ambiguous. The CDR3 loop spans 15 amino acids. The V gene's germline CDR1 is KGHDR and CDR2 SFDVKD. V lost 0 bases and J lost 3, with 10 bases in between. As DNA, the CDR3 is TGTGCCACCAGTGATTTGAACGGTGGGGAAGAGACCCAGTACTTC. This translates into CATSDLNGGEETQYF.

This clonotype was seen repeatedly, ten times or more. The chain joins TRBV7-2 to TRBJ2-1, with 11 bases identical to TRBD1. The CDR3 extends over 18 amino acids. CDR1 is SGHTA and CDR2 is FQGNSA in the germline V gene. Trimming at V came to 5 bases and at J to 6 bases, leaving 15 bases not matched to a gene. The CDR3 here is CASSERRRGTGGANEQFF. The CDR3 bases are TGTGCCAGCAGCGAGAGGCGGAGAGGGACAGGGGGAGCCAATGAGCAGTTCTTC.

This clonotype appeared once. This rearrangement joins TRBV29-1 to TRBJ2-7; TRBD1 matches 7 bases. Per germline, CDR1 SQVTM and CDR2 ANQGSEA. The V and J ends lost 6 bases and 2 bases, in that order; junction bases with no gene match: 7. The CDR3 has 13 residues. As DNA, the CDR3 is TGCAGCGTCCAGAACAGGGGTCCCTACGAGCAGTACTTC. This codes for CSVQNRGPYEQYF.

In its sample, this clonotype was seen many times. V is TRBV6-2 or TRBV6-3 and J is TRBJ2-7; D ambiguous. The CDR3 has 14 amino acids. V lost 2 bases, J lost 7 bases, and 15 bases lay in between. Germline values: CDR1 MNHEY, CDR2 SVGEGT. This CDR3 reads CASSYPNADREQYF. DNA for the CDR3: TGTGCCAGCAGTTACCCGAACGCGGATCGAGAGCAGTACTTC.

Ten or more counts support this clonotype. The chain has TRBV9 and TRBJ2-2; 12 bases agree with TRBD1. This CDR3 spans 16 amino acids. From germline, CDR1 is SGDLS and CDR2 YYNGEE. V shed 3 bases and J 4 bases; nucleotides not matched to a gene: 4. The CDR3 is CASSGRDRGLTGELFF. The DNA of the CDR3 is TGTGCCAGCAGCGGCCGGGACAGGGGGCTCACCGGGGAGCTGTTTTTT.

This clonotype was counted ten times or more. The chain couples TRBV6-1 to TRBJ2-2, with D perhaps TRBD1 or TRBD2 (5 bases each). V was trimmed by 7 bases and J by 5 bases, leaving 11 bases between them. CDR1 MNHNS and CDR2 SASEGT come from the germline V gene. This CDR3 comprises 13 residues. This chain's CDR3 is CASNRGGTGELFF. The DNA for the CDR3 is TGTGCCAGCAATCGGGGCGGGACCGGGGAGCTGTTTTTT.

Many counts were recorded for this clonotype. This sequence joins TRBV5-6 and TRBJ2-1, with 9 bases matching TRBD1. The CDR3 length is 16 residues. CDR1 and CDR2 from the germline V gene are SGHDT and YYEEEE. Germline trimming cut 4 bases from V and 0 bases from J; bases unmatched to any gene: 5. CDR3 protein: CASSDGQGSSYNEQFF. The DNA for the CDR3 is TGTGCCAGCAGCGACGGACAGGGGAGCTCCTACAATGAGCAGTTCTTC.